The 17 T cell receptor beta chains below were found in one sample sequenced in a study of T cells in localized non-small cell lung cancer (dated by TCRdb to 2018 to 2020). The library was generated by the immunoSEQ multiplex PCR assay. TCRdb mirrors the immuneACCESS table, restricted to in-frame sequences. Some clones are absent from its copies; in checked studies, under half trace to an unresolved V gene, and the reason for the others is unknown. Within this sample are approximately 22,000 clones, with around nine tenths of them counted one time only. Of the sample, under 25% falls within the top ten clones. This specimen consisted of PBMCs, obtained before any cancer treatment. The receptors stem from a man aged 35-69 years with stage II squamous cell lung carcinoma.

The chain is built from TRBV19 and TRBJ2-1; 13 bases map to TRBD2. Per the germline V gene, CDR1 is LNHDA and CDR2 is SQIVND (reference sequence). The CDR3 runs to 15 residues. Trimming cost V 5 bases and J 7 bases; bases outside gene matches: 5. The DNA of the CDR3 is TGTGCCAGTAGTCTCGGGACTAGCGGGATTAATGAGCAGTTCTTC. Protein sequence: CASSLGTSGINEQFF.

This chain links TRBV27 with TRBJ2-5; 10 bases agree with TRBD2. The CDR3 is made up of 15 amino acids. The junction had 8 bases not matched to a gene; V was cut back by 5 bases and J by 5 bases. CDR1 and CDR2 from the germline V gene are MNHEY and SMNVEV (reference sequence). The CDR3 reads CASSPGAGGGETQYF. The CDR3 DNA reads TGTGCCAGCAGTCCTGGAGCGGGAGGGGGGGAGACCCAGTACTTC.

The chain uses TRBV15 and TRBJ2-7; 9 nucleotides line up with TRBD1. The CDR3 length is 14 residues. V lost 6 bases, J lost 7 bases, and 10 bases stayed unmatched. The germline V gene encodes CDR1 LNHNV and CDR2 YYDKDF (reference sequence). CDR3: CATRPPGTGREQYF. The CDR3 region has the DNA TGTGCCACCAGACCCCCAGGGACAGGGAGGGAGCAGTACTTC.

This clone was found once. The gene calls are TRBV11-2 and TRBJ1-4, with D possibly TRBD1 on 6 matching bases. This CDR3 is 14 amino acids long. CDR1 and CDR2 from the germline V gene are SGHAT and FQNNGV. The V end was cut by 5 bases, the J end by 3 bases, with 10 bases between. CDR3 DNA sequence: TGTGCCAGCAGCAAGGGGGGTCCTAATGAAAAACTGTTTTTT. Encoded protein: CASSKGGPNEKLFF.

This clone was seen just once. The chain is built from TRBV2 and TRBJ2-3; D is possibly TRBD1 or TRBD2 (6 bases each). Germline CDR1 SNHLY, CDR2 FYNNEI. V was cut by 4 bases and J by 4 bases, with 12 bases left in between. The CDR3 has 14 residues. As DNA, the CDR3 is TGTGCCAGCAGTGGGGGGGCGGTGGCAGATACGCAGTATTTT. This translates into CASSGGAVADTQYF.

The rearrangement uses TRBV30 and TRBJ1-2; D remains unclear. V gave up 2 bases and J gave up 4 bases, with 11 bases separating them. The CDR3 is 13 amino acids. Germline V gene data show CDR1 as GTSNPN and CDR2 as SVGIG (reference sequence). The CDR3 is CAWSQVLAYGYTF. The CDR3 bases are TGTGCCTGGAGTCAGGTTCTCGCCTATGGCTACACCTTC.

This rearrangement joins TRBV4-1 to TRBJ2-2, with 9 bases identical to TRBD1. V lost 2 bases and J lost 7; bases outside the gene matches: 2. CDR3 length equals 14 residues. CDR1 is MGHRA, CDR2 YSYEKL, per germline. The CDR3: CASSQRQGVGELFF. CDR3 nucleotide sequence: TGCGCCAGCAGCCAAAGACAGGGGGTCGGGGAGCTGTTTTTT.

The CDR3 DNA reads as TGTGCCAGCAGCTACGGACTAGCGGGATCTTGGGAGCAGTTCTTC. This codes for CASSYGLAGSWEQFF. This sequence joins TRBV7-3 and TRBJ2-1, with TRBD2 identical over 12 bases. CDR1 SGHTA and CDR2 FQGTGA come from the germline V gene. The length of the CDR3 is 15 residues. V lost 4 bases to trimming and J lost 10 bases; unmatched junction nucleotides: 8.

V and J are TRBV6-5 and TRBJ1-1; D not certain. CDR3 length equals 13 residues. Trimming stripped 0 bases from V and 11 bases from J, with 13 bases between. Germline V lookup: CDR1 MNHEY, CDR2 SVGAGI. CDR3 protein: CASSYSDHRRAFF. CDR3 sequence (DNA): TGTGCCAGCAGTTACTCGGACCATAGGAGGGCTTTCTTT.

This chain connects TRBV30 to TRBJ2-5; TRBD1 matches 10 bases. This CDR3 region has 14 residues. Looked up from germline, CDR1 is GTSNPN and CDR2 is SVGIG (reference sequence). Losses at the gene ends were 8 bases for V and 2 bases for J; bases not matched to a gene: 8. For the CDR3, the DNA is TGTGCCGGTCGGACAGGGGGACTTCAAGAGACCCAGTACTTC. As protein: CAGRTGGLQETQYF.

V is TRBV6-1 and J is TRBJ1-3, with D uncertain. The length of the CDR3 is 17 residues. The V gene's germline CDR1 is MNHNS and CDR2 SASEGT. The V end lost 4 bases, the J end lost 0 bases, and 16 bases lay between the germline ends. CDR3 region: CASSAPPYAGSGNTIYF. The CDR3 DNA is TGTGCCAGCAGTGCACCCCCCTACGCTGGCTCTGGAAACACCATATATTTT.

The chain links TRBV5-1 to TRBJ2-7; 10 nucleotides agree with TRBD1. The CDR3 runs to 14 residues. J lost 6 bases, V lost 2 bases, and 5 bases had no gene match. Germline V gene lookup returns CDR1 SGHRS and CDR2 YFSETQ. CDR3 in amino acids: CASSLDRGHGEQYF. CDR3 bases: TGCGCCAGCAGCTTAGACAGGGGGCATGGCGAGCAGTACTTC.

The chain links TRBV6-5 to TRBJ2-3; TRBD2 matches at 12 bases. The CDR3 runs to 15 residues. V shed 6 bases and J 4 bases; nucleotides not matched to a gene: 5. Germline V gene sequence: CDR1 MNHEY, CDR2 SVGAGI. CDR3 DNA: TGTGCCAGCAGATGGACTAGCGGGGCCGCAGATACGCAGTATTTT. Protein: CASRWTSGAADTQYF.

The chain carries TRBV2 and TRBJ1-4, with a tentative D call TRBD1 (5 bases). CDR1 and CDR2 from the germline V gene are SNHLY and FYNNEI. Trimming removed 1 base at V and 4 bases at J, with 10 bases between. This CDR3 contains 15 residues. This chain's CDR3 is CASSEGGKGNEKLFF. CDR3 coding DNA: TGTGCCAGCAGTGAAGGGGGGAAGGGTAATGAAAAACTGTTTTTT.

The rearrangement links TRBV7-8 to TRBJ1-2; TRBD1 aligns across 7 bases. With V trimmed by 7 bases and J by 2 bases, 7 bases remained unmatched. CDR1 and CDR2 from the germline V gene are SGHVS and FQNEAQ. This CDR3 is 14 amino acids long. The DNA of the CDR3 is TGTGCCAGCACCCCAGGGGGGCCAAACTATGGCTACACCTTC. Amino acids: CASTPGGPNYGYTF.

The chain is built from TRBV6-1 and TRBJ1-3, with 8 nucleotides matching TRBD1. The CDR3 contains 15 residues. V dropped 7 bases and J dropped 0; count of bases not matched to a gene: 5. In germline, CDR1 is MNHNS, CDR2 SASEGT. The CDR3 loop reads CASTGDRSSGNTIYF. The CDR3 bases are TGTGCCAGCACGGGGGACAGGAGCTCTGGAAACACCATATATTTT.

This clone was observed once. The rearrangement joins TRBV27 to TRBJ2-2, with D perhaps TRBD1 (5 bases). Looked up from germline, CDR1 is MNHEY and CDR2 is SMNVEV (reference sequence). This CDR3 is 13 amino acids long. Trimming left V 5 bases short and J 9 bases short, with 13 bases between. The CDR3 DNA follows: TGTGCCAGCAGTCGACAGCCCGTGCGGGAGCTGTTTTTT. As protein: CASSRQPVRELFF.